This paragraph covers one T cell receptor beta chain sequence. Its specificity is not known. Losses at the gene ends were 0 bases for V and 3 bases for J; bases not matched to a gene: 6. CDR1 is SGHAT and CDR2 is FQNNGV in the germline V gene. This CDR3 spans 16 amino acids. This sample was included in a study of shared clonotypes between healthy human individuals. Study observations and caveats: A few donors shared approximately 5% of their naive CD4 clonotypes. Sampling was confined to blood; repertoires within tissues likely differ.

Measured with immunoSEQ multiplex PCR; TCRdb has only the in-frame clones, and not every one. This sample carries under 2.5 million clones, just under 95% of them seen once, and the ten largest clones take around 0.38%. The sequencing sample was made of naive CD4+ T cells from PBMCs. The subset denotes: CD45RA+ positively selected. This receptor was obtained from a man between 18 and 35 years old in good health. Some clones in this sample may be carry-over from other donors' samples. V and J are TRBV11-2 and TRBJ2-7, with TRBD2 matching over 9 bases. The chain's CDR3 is CASSLDAGGIIYEQYF. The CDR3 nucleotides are TGTGCCAGCAGCTTAGACGCGGGAGGGATCATCTACGAGCAGTACTTC.